One sample yielded the 2 T cell receptor beta chains listed below, sequenced in a study of cytomegalovirus exposure and HLA in healthy donors. With 60 Vbeta and 13 Jbeta primers, the PCR was carried out. Produced via immunoSEQ multiplex PCR; TCRdb's table is partial and in-frame only. The sample consists of around 60,000 clones, 80% of them appearing once. Material for sequencing was PBMCs. The origin of the receptors is a male donor in good health and CMV-seronegative.

The table lists this clone with a few counts. The V call is TRBV7-2, the J call TRBJ1-2; no reliable D call. The CDR3 loop spans 13 amino acids. The V gene's germline CDR1 is SGHTA and CDR2 FQGNSA. The V gene lost 5 bases and the J gene lost 4 bases, with 11 bases spanning the gap. The CDR3 sequence is CASSKQATYGYTF. CDR3 nucleotides: TGTGCCAGCAGCAAGCAGGCTACCTATGGCTACACCTTC.

The chain carries TRBV6-8 and TRBJ2-3; D possibly corresponds to TRBD1 (5 bases). Germline V CDR1 and CDR2: MNHGY, SAAAGT. This CDR3 comprises 15 residues. V lost 8 bases, J lost 0 bases, and 15 bases lay in between. Written as DNA, the CDR3 is TGTGCCAGCCCACAGGAAATCACTAGCACAGATACGCAGTATTTT. Translating gives CASPQEITSTDTQYF.